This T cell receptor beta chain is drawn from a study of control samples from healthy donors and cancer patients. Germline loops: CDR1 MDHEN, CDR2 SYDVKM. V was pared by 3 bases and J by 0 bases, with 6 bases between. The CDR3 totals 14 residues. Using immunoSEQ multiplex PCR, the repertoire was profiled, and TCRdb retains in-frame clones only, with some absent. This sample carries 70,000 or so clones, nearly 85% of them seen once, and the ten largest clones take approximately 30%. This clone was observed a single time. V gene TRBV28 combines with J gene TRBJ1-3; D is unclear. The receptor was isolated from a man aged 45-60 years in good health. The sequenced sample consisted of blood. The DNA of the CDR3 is TGTGCCAGCAGTTTTTCGAGCTCTGGAAACACCATATATTTT. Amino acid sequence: CASSFSSSGNTIYF.